The next 20 T cell receptor beta chains were all read from a single sample in a study of post-analysis software for immune sequencing data. Overall study results and limits: Patients had higher frequencies than controls of a few TRBV segments, including TRBV5-6, TRBV5-1 and TRBV20-1.

Prepared TCR beta cDNA libraries contained unique molecular identifiers. TCRdb analysed the PCR reads with MiXCR anew, one entry per CDR3 protein. The sample holds under 900,000 distinct CDR3 sequences, about 50% seen once. These TCRs are of unknown antigen specificity. Sequenced: blood. These receptors all come from a girl aged 5 to 17 with multiple sclerosis.

J is TRBJ2-3 and V is TRBV2; D might be TRBD1 or TRBD2, each matching 6 bases. V dropped 6 bases and J dropped 3 bases, with 13 bases sitting between them. There are 14 residues in the CDR3. The germline V gene encodes CDR1 SNHLY and CDR2 FYNNEI. The CDR3 region has the DNA TGTGCCAGCAGAGGGGGGACCCAAACAGATACGCAGTATTTT. As protein: CASRGGTQTDTQYF.

With respect to this clonotype: Germline is not matched at one junction end, which may reflect a read error. The gene calls are TRBV25-1 and TRBJ1-2, with D tentatively TRBD1 (5 bases). Germline V gene sequence: CDR1 MGHDK, CDR2 SYGVNS. This CDR3 comprises 14 residues. CDR3 protein: CASSDLGRNDGYTF. The CDR3 region has the DNA TGTGCCAGCAGTGATTTGGGGCGTAACGATGGCTACACCTTC.

This clonotype was seen only once. The chain has TRBV5-1 and TRBJ1-5; 10 bases are a match to TRBD1. Germline CDR1 is SGHRS and CDR2 is YFSETQ. The J segment lost 0 bases and the V segment lost 0 bases, leaving 9 bases of the junction unmatched. This CDR3 has 19 amino acids. CDR3 nucleotide sequence: TGCGCCAGCAGCTTGGTTCCGACAGGGGGCGGTTATAGCAATCAGCCCCAGCATTTT. This gives the protein CASSLVPTGGGYSNQPQHF.

This clonotype was counted only a few times. The chain recombines TRBV5-1 with TRBJ2-7; 7 bases are a match to TRBD2. The germline V gene has CDR1 SGHRS and CDR2 YFSETQ. Trimming at V came to 0 bases and at J to 3 bases, leaving 3 bases not matched to a gene. CDR3 length equals 14 residues. CDR3 residues: CASSLASSGYEQYF. The CDR3 region has the DNA TGCGCCAGCAGCTTGGCCTCTAGCGGCTACGAGCAGTACTTC.

CDR3 coding DNA: TGCGCCAGCAGCTCTCAGGGGCCTAACTATGGCTACACCTTC. Its translation is CASSSQGPNYGYTF. The chain links TRBV5-1 to TRBJ1-2; TRBD1 might be the D (6 bases). This CDR3 is built from 14 residues. Trimming removed 3 bases from V and 0 bases from J, with 9 bases in between. Germline V gene lookup returns CDR1 SGHRS and CDR2 YFSETQ.

The chain employs TRBV20-1 and TRBJ2-5; possible D gene TRBD1, 6 bases. Trimming took 7 bases from V and 5 from J, leaving 23 bases between them. The germline V gene has CDR1 DFQATT and CDR2 SNEGSKA (reference sequence). The CDR3 has 15 amino acids. The CDR3 DNA sequence: TGCAGTGTTAGCCACGGACAGACATTATTTGAGACCCAGTACTTC. The encoded protein is CSVSHGQTLFETQYF.

Regarding this clonotype: One base away lies a much larger clone, so this may be a sequencing read error. V is TRBV6-2 or TRBV6-3 and J is TRBJ2-5; D unclear. This CDR3 is built from 15 residues. Germline V gene lookup returns CDR1 MNHEY and CDR2 SVGEGT. In nucleotides, the CDR3 is TGTGCCAACAGTTATCAAGGGAACTACCAAGAGACCCAGTACTTC. Translated: CANSYQGNYQETQYF.

CDR3 loop: CASSYSIQGAPATNEKLFF. The CDR3, as DNA: TGTGCCAGCAGTTATTCGATACAGGGGGCGCCGGCAACTAATGAAAAACTGTTTTTT. V and J are TRBV6-5 and TRBJ1-4, with 9 nucleotides matching TRBD1. In germline, CDR1 is MNHEY, CDR2 SVGAGI. V was clipped by 3 bases and J by 0 bases; unmatched bases: 11. The CDR3 contains 19 residues.

This clonotype was observed a handful of times. The chain employs TRBV6-5 and TRBJ2-6; D is possibly TRBD2 (6 bases). The CDR3 spans 15 residues. CDR1 is MNHEY and CDR2 is SVGAGI in the germline V gene. V dropped 6 bases and J dropped 2 bases, with 11 bases sitting between them. The CDR3 spells CASRSGGPGANVLTF. The CDR3 nucleotides read TGTGCCAGCAGGTCCGGGGGACCTGGGGCCAACGTCCTGACTTTC.

This clonotype has a handful of counts. V is TRBV7-9 and J is TRBJ2-1; no definite D call. V was trimmed by 1 base and J by 2 bases, leaving 6 bases between them. CDR3 length: 14 residues. CDR1 and CDR2 (germline): SEHNR, FQNEAQ (reference sequence). The CDR3 DNA reads TGTGCCAGCAGCTTAGGTCCAACCTACAATGAGCAGTTCTTC. Amino acid sequence: CASSLGPTYNEQFF.

The genes are TRBV20-1 and TRBJ2-7; D unclear. The V end lost 4 bases, the J end lost 0 bases, and 7 bases lay between the germline ends. Germline assignment: CDR1 DFQATT and CDR2 SNEGSKA (reference sequence). This CDR3 has 12 amino acids. The CDR3 is CSAITYSYEQYF. The CDR3 DNA sequence: TGCAGTGCTATAACCTACTCCTACGAGCAGTACTTC.

This chain connects TRBV5-1 to TRBJ2-3, with 8 bases identical to TRBD2. Germline V gene sequence: CDR1 SGHRS, CDR2 YFSETQ. Losses at the gene ends were 0 bases for V and 4 bases for J; bases not matched to a gene: 4. CDR3 length: 15 amino acids. The CDR3 nucleotides are TGCGCCAGCAGCTTGGCGGCGGGAGGCGCAGATACGCAGTATTTT. Its translation is CASSLAAGGADTQYF.

Here the CDR3 reads CASSLGAGSSTDTQYF. DNA for the CDR3: TGTGCCAGCAGCTTGGGAGCGGGGAGTAGCACAGATACGCAGTATTTT. V gene TRBV7-9 combines with J gene TRBJ2-3; 7 bases are a match to TRBD2. The V segment lost 3 bases and the J segment 0 bases; nucleotides outside the gene matches: 6. CDR1 is SEHNR and CDR2 is FQNEAQ in the germline V gene (reference sequence). The CDR3 contains 16 residues. The entire variable domain, with the rest obtained from reference TRBV7-9 and TRBJ2-3, is as follows: DTGVSQNPRHKITKRGQNVTFRCDPISEHNRLYWYRQTLGQGPEFLTYFQNEAQLEKSRLLSDRFSAERPKGSFSTLEIQRTEQGDSAMYLCASSLGAGSSTDTQYFGPGTRLTVL.

This rearrangement joins TRBV20-1 to TRBJ2-3; a possible D gene is TRBD1 (5 bases). The germline V gene has CDR1 DFQATT and CDR2 SNEGSKA (reference sequence). Trimming removed 4 bases from V and 1 base from J, with 15 bases in between. CDR3 length: 15 residues. CDR3 nucleotides: TGCAGTGCTACCGGGCCTCAAGGGGGCACAGATACGCAGTATTTT. It specifies CSATGPQGGTDTQYF.

CDR3 protein: CASSEPIRDTGTDTQYF. In nucleotides, the CDR3 is TGCGCCAGCAGTGAGCCCATCCGGGACACCGGCACAGATACGCAGTATTTT. The chain combines TRBV10-2 with TRBJ2-3; a weak D match, TRBD1 (6 bases). CDR1 is WSHSY and CDR2 is SAAADI in the germline V gene. V was trimmed by 2 bases and J by 1 base, leaving 16 bases between them. The CDR3 has 17 residues.

This chain joins TRBV29-1 and TRBJ2-4, with TRBD1 identical over 8 bases. CDR1 is SQVTM and CDR2 is ANQGSEA in the germline V gene. CDR3 length equals 13 residues. V lost 3 bases and J lost 9; bases outside the gene matches: 7. The CDR3 region is CSVDGQGGGIQYF. Written as DNA, the CDR3 is TGCAGCGTTGATGGACAGGGTGGAGGCATTCAGTACTTC.

The J gene is TRBJ1-1, the V gene TRBV7-8, with unresolved D. Between the trimmed V and J ends, which lost 1 base and 5 bases, there was a span of 11 bases. This CDR3 is built from 14 residues. In germline, CDR1 is SGHVS, CDR2 FQNEAQ. The CDR3 reads CASSLDWVRTEAFF. The CDR3 DNA reads as TGTGCCAGCAGCTTAGACTGGGTTAGGACTGAAGCTTTCTTT. The whole variable domain, remainder taken from reference TRBV7-8 and TRBJ1-1, is GAGVSQSPRYKVAKRGQDVALRCDPISGHVSLFWYQQALGQGPEFLTYFQNEAQLDKSGLPSDRFFAERPEGSVSTLKIQRTQQEDSAVYLCASSLDWVRTEAFFGQGTRLTVV.

The V call is TRBV4-1, the J call TRBJ2-5, with 14 positions matching TRBD2. The CDR3 loop spans 16 amino acids. Germline V gene data show CDR1 as MGHRA and CDR2 as YSYEKL. The V and J ends lost 4 bases and 5 bases, in that order; junction bases with no gene match: 6. CDR3 DNA sequence: TGCGCCAGCAGCCTCATGGGACTAGCGGGAGTTGAGACCCAGTACTTC. Its translation is CASSLMGLAGVETQYF.

The gene calls are TRBV6-1 and TRBJ1-1; a weak D match, TRBD1 (6 bases). CDR3 length: 16 amino acids. Germline V gene sequence: CDR1 MNHNS, CDR2 SASEGT. Trimming took off 4 bases at V and 0 bases at J, with 15 bases between the two ends. The CDR3 loop reads CASSVAGTIMNTEAFF. CDR3 in DNA: TGTGCCAGCAGTGTCGCCGGGACAATCATGAACACTGAAGCTTTCTTT.

This clonotype has a handful of counts. The rearrangement links TRBV5-1 to TRBJ2-4; the D call may be TRBD1 or TRBD2 (5 bases each). This CDR3 has 14 amino acids. Germline values: CDR1 SGHRS, CDR2 YFSETQ. Trimming took 4 bases from V and 13 from J, leaving 21 bases between them. In nucleotides, the CDR3 is TGCGCCAGCAGCCCCACCCGGCAGGGTAGGGAGCAGTACTTC. Residues: CASSPTRQGREQYF. Together with reference TRBV5-1 and TRBJ2-4, the CDR3 gives the full variable domain: KAGVTQTPRYLIKTRGQQVTLSCSPISGHRSVSWYQQTPGQGLQFLFEYFSETQRNKGNFPGRFSGRQFSNSRSEMNVSTLELGDSALYLCASSPTRQGREQYFGAGTRLSVL.